The rows below give T cell receptor beta chains drawn from one sample of a study of control samples from healthy donors and cancer patients. The method was immunoSEQ multiplex PCR; TCRdb's version includes in-frame clones alone and lacks a portion of them. Altogether approximately 100,000 clones are present, 86% being singletons, with the ten largest covering 20% to 25%. The sample consisted of blood. The receptors here all came from a man between 25 and 39 years old in good health. Both conserved end residues are part of each CDR3. The order of the fields is CDR3 protein, CDR3 DNA, D gene, V gene, clone size, J gene. A D gene is named only where the DNA matches it firmly. The size field is filled for only some rows; it gives once, few, many or a size class.

CATSDVGGTTQYF | TGTGCCACCAGTGATGTGGGGGGAACTACGCAGTATTTT | NA | TRBV24-1 | NA | TRBJ2-3
CASSFLGGETQYF | TGTGCCAGCAGTTTCCTGGGGGGAGAGACCCAGTACTTC | NA | TRBV27 | NA | TRBJ2-5
CASSSRILNAQFF | TGTGCCAGCAGCTCCCGGATACTTAATGCGCAGTTCTTC | NA | TRBV13 | NA | TRBJ2-1
CASSGQGARARNTIYF | TGTGCCAGCAGTGGACAGGGGGCGAGGGCTCGGAACACCATATATTTT | TRBD1 | TRBV2 | NA | TRBJ1-3
CAWILSPSSGNTIYF | TGTGCCTGGATTCTATCCCCAAGCTCTGGAAACACCATATATTTT | NA | TRBV30 | NA | TRBJ1-3
CSVEGTFVDTQYF | TGCAGCGTGGAGGGGACGTTCGTAGATACGCAGTATTTT | NA | TRBV29-1 | NA | TRBJ2-3
CASAHGGRDEKLFF | TGTGCCAGCGCCCACGGGGGGAGGGATGAAAAACTGTTTTTT | NA | TRBV25-1 | NA | TRBJ1-4
CASSYRTEAFF | TGTGCCAGCAGTTACCGGACTGAAGCTTTCTTT | NA | TRBV6-5 | once | TRBJ1-1
CAWSAGDGNTIYF | TGTGCCTGGAGTGCGGGAGACGGAAACACCATATATTTT | NA | TRBV30 | NA | TRBJ1-3
CASSLETSGGAADYF | TGCGCCAGCAGCTTGGAGACTAGCGGGGGGGCTGCGGACTACTTC | TRBD2 | TRBV5-1 | NA | TRBJ2-7
CASSDRGGGGYTF | TGTGCCAGCAGCGACAGGGGAGGTGGAGGCTACACCTTC | TRBD1 | TRBV6-5 | NA | TRBJ1-2
CASTWGLNTEAFF | TGTGCCAGTACATGGGGCCTGAACACTGAAGCTTTCTTT | NA | TRBV11-1 | NA | TRBJ1-1
CASRSNRGQGYGYTF | TGTGCCAGCAGGAGTAACAGGGGGCAAGGCTATGGCTACACCTTC | TRBD1 | TRBV5-4 | NA | TRBJ1-2
CASSDGPWGGGEAFF | TGTGCCAGCAGTGATGGGCCTTGGGGGGGCGGTGAAGCTTTCTTT | NA | TRBV6-1 | NA | TRBJ1-1
CASSSRDTRGNTEAFF | TGCGCCAGCAGCTCTCGGGACACAAGGGGGAACACTGAAGCTTTCTTT | NA | TRBV5-1 | NA | TRBJ1-1
CAWSVVGASDGYTF | TGTGCCTGGAGTGTTGTGGGGGCAAGTGATGGCTACACCTTC | NA | TRBV30 | NA | TRBJ1-2
CAWSVQGPMNTEAFF | TGTGCCTGGAGTGTACAGGGGCCCATGAACACTGAAGCTTTCTTT | TRBD1 | TRBV30 | NA | TRBJ1-1
CASSWGRDRGYGYTF | TGCGCCAGCAGCTGGGGCCGGGACAGGGGCTATGGCTACACCTTC | TRBD1 | TRBV5-1 | NA | TRBJ1-2
CASSQKSNLGYYEQYF | TGTGCCAGCAGCCAAAAAAGTAACCTAGGTTACTACGAGCAGTACTTC | NA | TRBV3-1/TRBV3-2 | NA | TRBJ2-7
CASSVMEFGSNEQFF | TGTGCCAGCAGCGTAATGGAATTTGGGAGCAATGAGCAGTTCTTC | NA | TRBV9 | once | TRBJ2-1
CASSLAGGNIDTQYF | TGTGCCAGCAGCTTAGCGGGGGGGAATATAGATACGCAGTATTTT | TRBD2 | TRBV5-6 | few | TRBJ2-3
CASSQQGRAEAFF | TGTGCCAGCAGCCAACAGGGTCGCGCTGAAGCTTTCTTT | NA | TRBV6-5 | NA | TRBJ1-1
CASSEGGRGTIWGYTF | TGTGCCAGCAGTGAAGGGGGCAGGGGAACCATCTGGGGCTACACCTTC | NA | TRBV6-1 | NA | TRBJ1-2
CASSTSTGVWEPQHF | TGCGCCAGCAGTACTTCAACAGGGGTTTGGGAGCCCCAGCATTTT | TRBD1 | TRBV4-1 | NA | TRBJ1-5
CAISAGGARDNEQFF | TGTGCCATCAGTGCCGGGGGGGCCCGGGACAATGAGCAGTTCTTC | TRBD2 | TRBV10-3 | NA | TRBJ2-1
CASSTLDSSNQPQHF | TGTGCCAGTAGTACCCTGGACAGTAGCAATCAGCCCCAGCATTTT | NA | TRBV19 | NA | TRBJ1-5
CATSGGGPSTGELFF | TGTGCCACCAGTGGCGGGGGCCCGAGCACCGGGGAGCTGTTTTTT | NA | TRBV24-1 | NA | TRBJ2-2
CATSSKIGQGAQETQYF | TGTGCCACCAGCAGTAAAATAGGACAGGGGGCTCAAGAGACCCAGTACTTC | TRBD1 | TRBV15 | NA | TRBJ2-5
CASSLDPGTAYGYTF | TGTGCCAGCAGCTTAGATCCCGGGACAGCCTATGGCTACACCTTC | TRBD1 | TRBV11-1 | NA | TRBJ1-2
CASSDRQISSYNSPLHF | TGCGCCAGCAGCGACCGACAGATTAGCTCCTATAATTCACCCCTCCACTTT | NA | TRBV10-2 | NA | TRBJ1-6
CASSLANEQFF | TGTGCCAGCAGCTTAGCAAATGAGCAGTTCTTC | NA | TRBV11-2 | NA | TRBJ2-1
CASSLGQGGNQPQHF | TGCGCCAGCAGCTTGGGACAGGGAGGCAATCAGCCCCAGCATTTT | TRBD1 | TRBV5-1 | NA | TRBJ1-5
CASGDGQGARPSYEQYF | TGTGCCAGCGGGGACGGACAGGGGGCGAGACCCTCCTACGAGCAGTACTTC | TRBD1 | TRBV7-9 | NA | TRBJ2-7
CAWSFTAGTGYTF | TGTGCCTGGAGTTTCACGGCCGGGACTGGCTACACCTTC | NA | TRBV30 | once | TRBJ1-2
CASSLGQADGNTIYF | TGCGCCAGCAGCCTAGGACAGGCGGATGGAAACACCATATATTTT | TRBD1 | TRBV4-1 | NA | TRBJ1-3
CASSYTPEGWYGYTF | TGTGCCAGCAGTTACACCCCGGAGGGGTGGTATGGCTACACCTTC | NA | TRBV6-6 | NA | TRBJ1-2
CASSEAGGSNTGELFF | TGTGCCAGCAGTGAAGCAGGGGGCAGTAACACCGGGGAGCTGTTTTTT | TRBD1 | TRBV6-1 | NA | TRBJ2-2
CSVEEIDWGTDTQYF | TGCAGCGTTGAAGAGATTGACTGGGGCACAGATACGCAGTATTTT | NA | TRBV29-1 | once | TRBJ2-3
CASSRQTGSEKLFF | TGTGCCAGCAGCCGTCAGACAGGGTCCGAAAAACTGTTTTTT | TRBD1 | TRBV3-1/TRBV3-2 | NA | TRBJ1-4
CASTDSFSMNTEAFF | TGTGCCAGCACCGACAGCTTCTCCATGAACACTGAAGCTTTCTTT | NA | TRBV18 | NA | TRBJ1-1
CASSEALTSGAYEQYF | TGTGCCAGCAGTGAAGCACTGACTAGCGGAGCCTACGAGCAGTACTTC | TRBD2 | TRBV2 | NA | TRBJ2-7
CASSIRLAGLYEQYF | TGCGCCAGCAGCATTAGACTAGCGGGGCTCTACGAGCAGTACTTC | TRBD2 | TRBV4-1 | few | TRBJ2-7
CASSQGGRGATDTQYF | TGTGCCAGCAGCCAAGGTGGCAGGGGGGCCACAGATACGCAGTATTTT | NA | TRBV3-1/TRBV3-2 | NA | TRBJ2-3
CASSLGSRGSNQPQHF | TGTGCCAGCAGTTTAGGAAGTAGGGGTAGCAATCAGCCCCAGCATTTT | NA | TRBV27 | NA | TRBJ1-5
CASSQDIGGFSYEQYF | TGTGCCAGCAGCCAAGATATAGGGGGCTTCTCCTACGAGCAGTACTTC | TRBD1 | TRBV3-1/TRBV3-2 | NA | TRBJ2-7
CASSLAVGQGRTEAFF | TGTGCCAGCAGCTTAGCCGTCGGACAGGGGAGGACTGAAGCTTTCTTT | TRBD1 | TRBV5-6 | NA | TRBJ1-1
CASSLTGRNYGYTF | TGTGCCAGCAGCTTGACAGGGCGGAACTATGGCTACACCTTC | NA | TRBV5-4 | NA | TRBJ1-2
CASSQGDAVDTQYF | TGTGCCAGCAGCCAAGGGGACGCGGTAGATACGCAGTATTTT | NA | TRBV14 | NA | TRBJ2-3
CASRDGQGDSPLHF | TGTGCCAGCAGAGATGGACAGGGGGATTCACCCCTCCACTTT | TRBD1 | TRBV7-8 | few | TRBJ1-6
CASSPPERVRTEAFF | TGTGCCAGCTCACCGCCGGAGAGGGTTAGGACTGAAGCTTTCTTT | NA | TRBV18 | NA | TRBJ1-1
CAWSVILAYEQYF | TGTGCCTGGAGTGTAATCCTAGCCTACGAGCAGTACTTC | NA | TRBV30 | NA | TRBJ2-7
CASRALGAEGYTF | TGTGCCAGCAGGGCCTTGGGCGCGGAGGGCTACACCTTC | NA | TRBV25-1 | NA | TRBJ1-2
CASAGQTSSGNTIYF | TGTGCCAGCGCTGGACAGACGAGCTCTGGAAACACCATATATTTT | NA | TRBV27 | NA | TRBJ1-3
CASSSGQRYYGYTF | TGTGCCAGCAGTTCTGGACAGCGCTACTATGGCTACACCTTC | NA | TRBV6-2/TRBV6-3 | NA | TRBJ1-2
CASSIEGYLMGTEAFF | TGTGCCAGTAGTATTGAGGGGTATTTGATGGGCACTGAAGCTTTCTTT | NA | TRBV19 | NA | TRBJ1-1
CASSLTPPYREAFF | TGTGCCAGCAGCTTAACACCTCCTTACAGGGAAGCTTTCTTT | NA | TRBV7-2 | NA | TRBJ1-1
CASSQDNSGGHNEQFF | TGTGCCAGCAGCCAAGATAATAGCGGGGGCCACAATGAGCAGTTCTTC | TRBD2 | TRBV4-2 | NA | TRBJ2-1
CATSDAGGPRDEQFF | TGTGCCACCAGTGATGCGGGGGGGCCTAGGGATGAGCAGTTCTTC | TRBD2 | TRBV24-1 | NA | TRBJ2-1
CASTTMNTEAFF | TGTGCCAGCACCACAATGAACACTGAAGCTTTCTTT | NA | TRBV2 | NA | TRBJ1-1